Below, 27 T cell receptor beta chains from the same sample are listed, as sequenced in a study of T cells after yellow fever vaccination (dated by TCRdb to the late 2010s). The treatment or condition label corresponds to: live attenuated yellow fever vaccine strain. The library was prepared using 5' RACE. Instrument used: Illumina HiSeq 2500. TCRdb reprocessed the public reads (quality trimming at Q25 with fastp, clone calling with MiXCR) and kept in-frame beta chains. Rows are unified per CDR3 protein, each entry keeping the most common DNA and genes. This sample is represented by over 45,000 distinct CDR3 sequences; 7.1% of them were singletons. Under 45% of the sample is in the top ten clones. Specimen: CD8+ T cells sorted from PBMCs, collected on the day of the first yellow fever vaccination. These receptors were obtained from a man aged 18 to 29 who received the YFV17D yellow fever vaccine.

This clonotype occurred a few times. V and J are TRBV12-3 or TRBV12-4 and TRBJ2-3; 9 nucleotides line up with TRBD2. CDR3 length: 16 amino acids. Trimming cost V 3 bases and J 3 bases; bases outside gene matches: 7. DNA of the CDR3: TGTGCCAGCAGTTTGGTGGCGGGGGGGCCTACAGATACGCAGTATTTT. Translating gives CASSLVAGGPTDTQYF.

This clonotype was seen many times. The J gene is TRBJ2-7, the V gene TRBV5-1; D uncertain. Germline CDR1 and CDR2: SGHRS and YFSETQ. There are 15 residues in the CDR3. Deletions cut 0 bases from V and 3 bases from J, with 13 bases between. The CDR3 here is CASSLGDSNFYEQYV. Written as DNA, the CDR3 is TGCGCCAGCAGCTTGGGAGATTCTAACTTCTACGAGCAGTACGTC.

This clonotype came up many times. The chain has TRBV6-4 and TRBJ1-4; D gene unclear. The germline CDR1 and CDR2 sequences are MRHNA and SNTAGT. The CDR3 runs to 15 residues. V was trimmed by 5 bases and J by 3 bases, leaving 13 bases between them. The CDR3 is CASSPPRIANEKLFF. The CDR3 region has the DNA TGTGCCAGCAGTCCCCCCAGGATAGCTAATGAAAAACTGTTTTTT.

The rearrangement joins TRBV5-1 to TRBJ2-7, with D possibly matching TRBD1 (6 bases). The germline V gene has CDR1 SGHRS and CDR2 YFSETQ. The CDR3 totals 13 residues. V gave up 2 bases and J gave up 6 bases, with 12 bases separating them. The CDR3 nucleotides are TGCGCCAGCAGCTTAACAGGGTCGGGCGAGCAGTACTTC. This codes for CASSLTGSGEQYF.

This clonotype was seen a handful of times. This chain uses TRBV6-6 with TRBJ2-1; 9 bases are shared with TRBD1. Germline V gene data show CDR1 as MNHNY and CDR2 as SVGAGI (reference sequence). V shed 5 bases and J 1 base; nucleotides not matched to a gene: 3. The CDR3 has 15 residues. The CDR3 nucleotides read TGTGCCAGCAGTAGGACAGGGGAGTCCTACAATGAGCAGTTCTTC. Its protein product is CASSRTGESYNEQFF.

This clonotype was observed once. This sequence may be a read error, since a much larger clone differs from it by one base. The genes are TRBV20-1 and TRBJ1-3; possible D gene TRBD1, 5 bases. Germline V CDR1 and CDR2: DFQATT, SNEGSKA (reference sequence). The CDR3 runs 14 residues. CDR3 amino acids: CSAGDGGTGNTIYF. CDR3 sequence (DNA): TGCAGTGCTGGAGATGGGGGAACTGGAAACACCATATATTTT.

This clonotype was seen at least ten times. The V call is TRBV7-6, the J call TRBJ1-1; tentative D call: TRBD1 (6 bases). V was trimmed by 5 bases and J by 8 bases, leaving 15 bases between them. This CDR3 is built from 13 residues. The germline gives CDR1 SGHVS, CDR2 FNYEAQ. The CDR3 loop reads CASSQRTVEEAFF. CDR3 nucleotides: TGTGCCAGCAGCCAAAGGACAGTCGAGGAAGCTTTCTTT.

Many counts were recorded for this clonotype. The chain is built from TRBV10-3 and TRBJ2-7; the D gene is possibly TRBD2 (5 bases). Germline CDR1 is ENHRY and CDR2 is SYGVKD. This CDR3 has 15 amino acids. V dropped 3 bases and J dropped 4 bases, with 16 bases sitting between them. In nucleotides, the CDR3 is TGTGCCATCAGTGACCCCCCCGGCGGGCGGTACGAGCAGTACGTC. Its protein is CAISDPPGGRYEQYV.

This clonotype was counted a few times. The chain uses TRBV20-1 and TRBJ2-7, with TRBD2 identical over 10 bases. Germline V gene sequence: CDR1 DFQATT, CDR2 SNEGSKA (reference sequence). V lost 0 bases and J lost 2; bases outside the gene matches: 1. The CDR3 contains 14 residues. Here the CDR3 reads CSARESGGAYEQYF. The CDR3, as DNA: TGCAGTGCTAGAGAGAGCGGGGGGGCCTACGAGCAGTACTTC.

This clonotype showed up just a few times. The chain carries TRBV15 and TRBJ1-1; D is ambiguous. Germline CDR1 reads LNHNV; CDR2 reads YYDKDF (reference sequence). V was cut by 3 bases and J by 0 bases, with 8 bases left in between. There are 14 residues in the CDR3. CDR3 DNA: TGTGCCACCAGCAGGATCTTCTTGAACACTGAAGCTTTCTTT. Protein product: CATSRIFLNTEAFF.

The sample holds many counts of this clonotype. The V and J genes are TRBV5-1 and TRBJ1-5; D possibly corresponds to TRBD1 (5 bases). The germline V gene encodes CDR1 SGHRS and CDR2 YFSETQ. Trimming left V 4 bases short and J 0 bases short, with 11 bases between. This CDR3 has 15 amino acids. CDR3 residues: CASSVGTASNQPQHF. DNA for the CDR3: TGCGCCAGCAGCGTGGGGACCGCTAGCAATCAGCCCCAGCATTTT. Drawing the rest from reference TRBV5-1 and TRBJ1-5, the complete variable domain is KAGVTQTPRYLIKTRGQQVTLSCSPISGHRSVSWYQQTPGQGLQFLFEYFSETQRNKGNFPGRFSGRQFSNSRSEMNVSTLELGDSALYLCASSVGTASNQPQHFGDGTRLSIL.

This clonotype was recorded a few times. The V gene is TRBV7-9, the J gene TRBJ2-1; TRBD2 matches 8 bases. Trimming removed 5 bases from V and 2 bases from J; junction bases left unmatched: 5. Germline CDR1 is SEHNR and CDR2 is FQNEAQ (reference sequence). The CDR3 has 15 residues. CDR3 sequence (DNA): TGTGCCAGCAGCCGTAGCGGGGCCACCTACAATGAGCAGTTCTTC. It codes for CASSRSGATYNEQFF.

This clonotype showed up many times. The chain uses TRBV9 and TRBJ2-7; D possibly matches TRBD1 or TRBD2 (6 bases each). CDR1 and CDR2 from the germline V gene are SGDLS and YYNGEE. Trimming cost V 3 bases and J 2 bases, with 15 bases left between them. The CDR3 spans 15 residues. Here the CDR3 reads CASSADAGTPYEQYF. As DNA, the CDR3 is TGTGCCAGCAGCGCTGACGCGGGGACACCCTACGAGCAGTACTTC.

This clonotype has ten or more counts. This chain uses TRBV29-1 with TRBJ2-3; 7 bases line up with TRBD2. The trim removed 3 bases at V and 2 bases at J, leaving 2 bases unmatched. The CDR3 sequence is 13 residues long. Germline CDR1 SQVTM, CDR2 ANQGSEA. Written as DNA, the CDR3 is TGCAGCGTTGAGGGGGGGGACACAGATACGCAGTATTTT. Translating it yields CSVEGGDTDTQYF.

This clonotype was detected only a few times. The chain combines TRBV12-3 or TRBV12-4 with TRBJ1-3; D is unresolved. The CDR3 contains 12 residues. The V gene lost 6 bases and the J gene lost 0 bases, with 3 bases spanning the gap. CDR3 sequence reads: CASSNSGNTIYF. DNA for the CDR3: TGTGCCAGCAGCAACTCTGGAAACACCATATATTTT.

This clonotype was counted a few times. The J gene is TRBJ2-7, the V gene TRBV7-2, with D possibly TRBD2 on 5 matching bases. V lost 5 bases and J lost 3, with 14 bases in between. The germline CDR1 and CDR2 sequences are SGHTA and FQGNSA. This CDR3 is built from 14 residues. CDR3 amino acids: CASSLREGFYEQYV. The DNA of the CDR3 is TGTGCCAGCAGCCTTCGGGAAGGGTTCTACGAGCAGTACGTC.

Notes on this clonotype: A read error may produce the germline difference seen at one junction end. The chain carries TRBV11-2 and TRBJ2-5; D remains unclear. CDR1 and CDR2 (germline): SGHAT, FQNNGV. The CDR3 has 15 amino acids. For the CDR3, the DNA is TGTGCCGGCAGCGAACCTTGGGGAACCCAAGAGACCCAGTACTTC. Translating it yields CAGSEPWGTQETQYF.

The chain combines TRBV12-3 or TRBV12-4 with TRBJ2-7, with D perhaps given as TRBD1 or TRBD2 (5 bases each). V gave up 9 bases and J gave up 0 bases, with 15 bases separating them. The CDR3 has 14 amino acids. DNA for the CDR3: TGTGCCAGTTCTTTAGGGGACGCCTCCTACGAGCAGTACTTC. This sequence encodes CASSLGDASYEQYF.

This clonotype was detected only a few times. The chain uses TRBV5-1 and TRBJ2-7; no firm D call. CDR1 SGHRS and CDR2 YFSETQ come from the germline V gene. The CDR3 has 14 residues. V was clipped by 3 bases and J by 3 bases, with 13 bases between them. The DNA for the CDR3 is TGCGCCAGCAGCTCGGAAGGGCCATTCTACGAGCAGTACTTC. Encoded protein: CASSSEGPFYEQYF.

This clonotype was observed a handful of times. The chain employs TRBV7-9 and TRBJ2-7; D gene ambiguous. The V gene's germline CDR1 is SEHNR and CDR2 FQNEAQ (reference sequence). The CDR3 sequence is 11 residues long. V lost 1 base, J lost 7 bases, and 5 bases lay in between. The DNA for the CDR3 is TGTGCCAGCAGCTTAGAGGTAGAGCAGTACTTC. This gives the protein CASSLEVEQYF.

This clonotype was counted between two and nine times. The chain links TRBV6-5 to TRBJ2-7; D might be TRBD1 or TRBD2, each matching 5 bases. Germline CDR1 reads MNHEY; CDR2 reads SVGAGI. The CDR3 runs to 15 residues. V dropped 2 bases and J dropped 0 bases, with 11 bases sitting between them. The CDR3 DNA reads as TGTGCCAGCAGTTACGGGACGGATAGCTCCTACGAGCAGTACGTC. Encoded protein: CASSYGTDSSYEQYV.

This clonotype was observed a few times. The chain uses TRBV12-3 or TRBV12-4 and TRBJ1-5; TRBD1 might be the D (6 bases). The V end lost 3 bases, the J end lost 0 bases, and 18 bases lay between the germline ends. CDR3 size: 18 residues. CDR3 in DNA: TGTGCCAGCAGTTTTTCCAGGGGCCCCCCTTATAGCAATCAGCCCCAGCATTTT. Translation: CASSFSRGPPYSNQPQHF.

This clonotype was counted ten times or more. The chain recombines TRBV4-3 with TRBJ2-1; D is uncertain. Trimming cost V 3 bases and J 0 bases, with 9 bases left between them. The germline CDR1 and CDR2 sequences are LGHNA and YSLEER. The CDR3 runs 15 residues. The CDR3 nucleotides are TGCGCCAGCAGCCATGATCGAAGCTCCTACAATGAGCAGTTCTTC. This codes for CASSHDRSSYNEQFF.

The chain joins TRBV10-3 to TRBJ2-3, with 10 positions matching TRBD2. Germline V gene data show CDR1 as ENHRY and CDR2 as SYGVKD. This CDR3 spans 20 amino acids. V trimming: 3 bases; J trimming: 0 bases; junction bases outside the gene matches: 15. CDR3 sequence (DNA): TGTGCCATCAGTGATACGAAGGGGCTAGCGGGGGTTGCTAGCACAGATACGCAGTATTTT. Translated, it gives CAISDTKGLAGVASTDTQYF.

This clonotype was counted many times. J is TRBJ2-1 and V is TRBV16; D possibly corresponds to TRBD2 (6 bases). The length of the CDR3 is 16 residues. Trimming shortened V by 2 bases and J by 4 bases, and 15 bases separated the two germline ends. Germline V gene data show CDR1 as KGHSY and CDR2 as FQNENV. CDR3 region: CASSQDGGRGYNEQFF. CDR3 bases: TGTGCCAGCAGCCAAGACGGTGGTCGGGGGTACAATGAGCAGTTCTTC.

The V and J genes are TRBV7-2 and TRBJ1-4; D might be TRBD1 (6 bases). This CDR3 contains 15 residues. The V end was cut by 5 bases, the J end by 6 bases, with 16 bases between. Germline V gene sequence: CDR1 SGHTA, CDR2 FQGNSA. The DNA for the CDR3 is TGTGCCAGCAGCCACCCCCTGGGGGCTTATGAAAAACTGTTTTTT. As protein: CASSHPLGAYEKLFF.

The rearrangement uses TRBV7-9 and TRBJ1-2, with no clear D. Germline V lookup: CDR1 SEHNR, CDR2 FQNEAQ (reference sequence). The CDR3 runs to 12 residues. Trimming shortened V by 5 bases and J by 0 bases, and 4 bases separated the two germline ends. The CDR3 spells CASSDTNYGYTF. The CDR3 DNA is TGTGCCAGCAGCGACACTAACTATGGCTACACCTTC.